A single sample is the source of the 21 T cell receptor beta chains below, sequenced in a study of vaccination and CD4 T cells after COVID-19. These receptors lack a known antigen. Sequencing of cultured CD4+ T cell DNA used the Oncomine TCR Beta short-read assay. TCRdb analysed the PCR reads with MiXCR anew, one entry per CDR3 protein. The sample includes approximately 15,000 distinct CDR3 sequences, about 51% of them seen just once. Treatment of the sample: approximately 9-day PBMC culture with coronavirus spike peptide pools or control peptides (ViraFEST assay). Sequencing used CD4+ T cells from blood, cultured in vitro. All receptors derive from a human donor who had recovered from COVID-19.

The CDR3 DNA reads TGTGCCACCAGCAGAGCGGACAGCTTCTCCTACGAGCAGTACTTC. This codes for CATSRADSFSYEQYF. This chain joins TRBV15 and TRBJ2-7; possibly TRBD1 for D (6 bases). The V end was cut by 1 base, the J end by 0 bases, with 10 bases between. This CDR3 has 15 residues. Germline values: CDR1 LNHNV, CDR2 YYDKDF (reference sequence). The complete variable domain, with remaining parts taken from reference TRBV15 and TRBJ2-7, reads DAMVIQNPRYQVTQFGKPVTLSCSQTLNHNVMYWYQQKSSQAPKLLFHYYDKDFNNEADTPDNFQSRRPNTSFCFLDIRSPGLGDTAMYLCATSRADSFSYEQYFGPGTRLTVT.

The V call is TRBV18, the J call TRBJ2-7, with TRBD1 matching over 12 bases. This CDR3 contains 14 residues. J lost 5 bases, V lost 3 bases, and 2 bases had no gene match. The germline CDR1 and CDR2 sequences are KGHSH and LQKENI. For the CDR3, the DNA is TGTGCCAGCTCACCCGGGACAGGGGGCAACGAGCAGTACTTC. Protein product: CASSPGTGGNEQYF.

This clonotype was recorded only once. This sequence joins TRBV7-2 and TRBJ2-5; the match to TRBD1 covers 7 bases. In germline, CDR1 is SGHTA, CDR2 FQGNSA. The V segment lost 6 bases and the J segment 2 bases; nucleotides outside the gene matches: 9. The CDR3 totals 15 residues. CDR3 residues: CASSKYRGWQETQYF. The DNA of the CDR3 is TGTGCCAGCAGTAAATACAGGGGATGGCAAGAGACCCAGTACTTC. The whole variable domain, filled in from reference TRBV7-2 and TRBJ2-5, reads GAGVSQSPSNKVTEKGKDVELRCDPISGHTALYWYRQSLGQGLEFLIYFQGNSAPDKSGLPSDRFSAERTGGSVSTLTIQRTQQEDSAVYLCASSKYRGWQETQYFGPGTRLLVL.

As regards this clonotype: An end of the junction does not agree with germline; a read error may underlie this. The chain recombines TRBV20-1 with TRBJ1-2; 9 bases match TRBD1. The CDR3 is made up of 14 amino acids. Germline V gives CDR1 DFQATT, CDR2 SNEGSKA (reference sequence). The CDR3 sequence: CSAKMLGQGTGYAF. CDR3 nucleotides: TGCAGTGCTAAGATGTTGGGACAGGGTACTGGCTACGCCTTC.

The J gene is TRBJ1-5, the V gene TRBV6-5; D remains unclear. This CDR3 comprises 13 residues. CDR1 MNHEY and CDR2 SVGAGI come from the germline V gene. Trimming took 2 bases from V and 7 from J, leaving 9 bases between them. The CDR3 DNA reads TGTGCCAGCAGTTACGAGCCCAGCCAGCCCCAGCATTTT. Protein sequence: CASSYEPSQPQHF.

This sequence joins TRBV11-2 and TRBJ2-1; 8 bases are a match to TRBD2. Germline assignment: CDR1 SGHAT and CDR2 FQNNGV. V lost 1 base, J lost 4 bases, and 3 bases stayed unmatched. This CDR3 comprises 15 residues. The CDR3: CASSLAGGPYNEQFF. CDR3 coding DNA: TGTGCCAGCAGCTTAGCGGGAGGGCCATACAATGAGCAGTTCTTC.

V is TRBV21-1 and J is TRBJ1-4; TRBD1, the table's D call, was not compared with the DNA. TRBV21-1 is a pseudogene. The CDR3 totals 14 residues. CDR3 amino acids: CASTDRGLGEKLFF. The CDR3 DNA follows: TGTGCCAGCACCGACAGGGGGCTAGGTGAAAAACTGTTTTTT.

The gene calls are TRBV14 and TRBJ1-2; maybe TRBD1 (5 bases). The germline V and J ends were trimmed by 2 bases and 4 bases, with 8 bases remaining between them. Germline loops: CDR1 SGHDN, CDR2 FVKESK. The CDR3 has 13 amino acids. The CDR3 loop reads CASSQSRGYGYTF. The CDR3 DNA reads as TGTGCCAGCAGCCAATCGAGGGGCTATGGCTACACCTTC.

This clonotype was found once. This rearrangement joins TRBV11-2 to TRBJ2-2; the match to TRBD2 covers 8 bases. Germline V gene data show CDR1 as SGHAT and CDR2 as FQNNGV. J was trimmed by 5 bases and V by 5 bases; bases with no gene match: 7. CDR3 length: 15 amino acids. CDR3 nucleotides: TGTGCCAGCAGCCCCAGACTAGCGCTAACCGGGGAGCTGTTTTTT. Residues: CASSPRLALTGELFF.

The chain is built from TRBV6-1 and TRBJ2-2, with 9 bases that match TRBD2. Germline trimming cut 7 bases from V and 4 bases from J; bases unmatched to any gene: 16. This CDR3 has 18 residues. Germline lookup yields CDR1 MNHNS and CDR2 SASEGT. The DNA of the CDR3 is TGTGCCAGCAAGACCCGTTCCGTCGGACTAGCGTCCACCGGGGAGCTGTTTTTT. As protein: CASKTRSVGLASTGELFF.

CDR3 coding DNA: TGTGCCAGCAGCCCCAGCGGGGTCCATGAGCAGTTCTTC. Protein product: CASSPSGVHEQFF. V and J are TRBV7-3 and TRBJ2-1, with 7 bases identical to TRBD2. Germline values: CDR1 SGHTA, CDR2 FQGTGA. The CDR3 has 13 residues. The V and J ends lost 5 bases and 8 bases, in that order; junction bases with no gene match: 6.

The chain uses TRBV20-1 and TRBJ2-3; D gene ambiguous. V was trimmed by 2 bases and J by 4 bases, leaving 7 bases between them. CDR1 is DFQATT, CDR2 SNEGSKA, per germline (reference sequence). This CDR3 comprises 12 residues. The CDR3 is CSARLVSDTQYF. Written as DNA, the CDR3 is TGCAGTGCTAGACTCGTGTCAGATACGCAGTATTTT.

This sequence joins TRBV12-3 or TRBV12-4 and TRBJ2-5; TRBD2 agrees at 14 bases. Trimming cost V 6 bases and J 3 bases; bases outside gene matches: 0. The CDR3 length is 14 residues. The CDR3 is CASRGLAGEETQYF. The CDR3 nucleotides are TGTGCCAGCAGGGGACTAGCGGGAGAAGAGACCCAGTACTTC.

This clonotype was counted only a few times. This chain links TRBV6-1 with TRBJ1-5, with 8 bases that match TRBD1. This CDR3 has 15 residues. CDR1 and CDR2 (germline): MNHNS, SASEGT. Trimming cost V 5 bases and J 1 base; bases outside gene matches: 4. CDR3 nucleotides: TGTGCCAGCAGTCCAAGGACAGGGAGCAATCAGCCCCAGCATTTT. Translation gives CASSPRTGSNQPQHF.

The J gene is TRBJ2-5, the V gene TRBV27, with 7 bases lining up with TRBD1. V gave up 6 bases and J gave up 5 bases; unmatched junction bases: 6. The CDR3 contains 13 residues. Germline CDR1 reads MNHEY; CDR2 reads SMNVEV (reference sequence). The CDR3 nucleotides read TGTGCCAGCAGGGCGACAGGGTTGGAGACCCAGTACTTC. Its protein is CASRATGLETQYF.

The gene calls are TRBV12-3 or TRBV12-4 and TRBJ2-1; TRBD2 matches at 10 bases. This CDR3 comprises 16 residues. V dropped 6 bases and J dropped 6; count of bases not matched to a gene: 11. This CDR3 reads CASSPARLAGSNEQFF. The CDR3, as DNA: TGTGCCAGCAGCCCCGCGCGACTAGCGGGCAGCAATGAGCAGTTCTTC.

This clonotype was picked up a small number of times. CDR3: CATSGKSNEAFF. Written as DNA, the CDR3 is TGTGCCACCAGTGGAAAGAGTAATGAAGCTTTCTTT. The chain carries TRBV15 and TRBJ1-1; D ambiguous. Germline-derived CDR1 and CDR2 are LNHNV and YYDKDF (reference sequence). V shed 6 bases and J shed 7 bases, with 12 bases lying between them. This CDR3 has 12 amino acids.

The chain has TRBV12-5 and TRBJ2-3; TRBD2 matches 14 bases. The V gene end was trimmed by 6 bases and the J gene end by 4 bases; junction bases not matched to a gene: 3. Germline CDR1 reads LGHNT; CDR2 reads FRNRAP. The CDR3 sequence is 15 residues long. DNA of the CDR3: TGTGCTAGTGGACTGGGACTAGCGGGAGCAGATACGCAGTATTTT. Translating it yields CASGLGLAGADTQYF.

This chain uses TRBV20-1 with TRBJ2-1, with D perhaps given as TRBD1 or TRBD2 (5 bases each). The length of the CDR3 is 14 residues. CDR1 is DFQATT, CDR2 SNEGSKA, per germline (reference sequence). The V and J ends lost 5 bases and 2 bases respectively, with 13 bases between them. The DNA for the CDR3 is TGCAGTGCTGTCCGGGACCCCGCCTACAATGAGCAGTTCTTC. Translating it yields CSAVRDPAYNEQFF.

This chain connects TRBV5-4 to TRBJ2-2; the match to TRBD1 covers 7 bases. The length of the CDR3 is 14 residues. With V trimmed by 5 bases and J by 5 bases, 6 bases remained unmatched. The germline CDR1 and CDR2 sequences are SGHNT and YYREEE (reference sequence). The CDR3 sequence is CASRTGFPTGELFF. The CDR3 bases are TGTGCCAGCAGGACAGGGTTTCCGACCGGGGAGCTGTTTTTT.

The chain is built from TRBV6-1 and TRBJ2-1, with D perhaps matching TRBD2 (5 bases). The CDR3 consists of 13 residues. The V and J ends lost 2 bases and 7 bases respectively, with 9 bases between them. Germline CDR1 is MNHNS and CDR2 is SASEGT. The CDR3 nucleotides are TGTGCCAGCAGTGAAAGCGGTGGAAATGAGCAGTTCTTC. This codes for CASSESGGNEQFF.